The clone carrying this TCR beta chain came up many times. Its antigen is not known. This sample was included in a study of tumor-infiltrating lymphocytes in primary liver carcinoma. General study points: Whereas tumor region pairs overlapped more, tumor-adjacent and tumor-blood pairs overlapped less.

A primer matching the constant region was used to make TCR beta cDNA from approximately 0.45 ug of total RNA. Three nested multiplex PCR rounds, a slightly modified ARM-PCR method, built the TCR beta libraries. The two initial PCR rounds, roughly 10 cycles each, used TRBV1-TRBV30 forward and C-beta reverse primers. TCRdb reanalysed the multiplex PCR reads using MiXCR and keeps one entry per CDR3 protein. The sample includes 330,000 or so distinct CDR3 sequences, almost 65% seen only once; the top ten take about 6.5%. Blood RNA came from unsorted whole blood; germline DNA was also extracted. Collected before surgery were 3 to 4.5 milliliters of peripheral blood. CDR3 length: 10 residues. Trimming pared 4 bases from V and 4 bases from J, leaving 4 bases between. CDR1 and CDR2 (germline): SQVTM, ANQGSEA.

J is TRBJ2-5 and V is TRBV29-1; D not resolved. The material sequenced was peripheral blood. The clonotype comes from a man aged 35-49 years with primary liver carcinoma and hepatitis B virus infection. The CDR3 spells CSVVGETQYF. The CDR3 DNA reads TGCAGCGTTGTTGGAGAGACCCAGTACTTC.